These 19 T cell receptor beta chains were sequenced from one sample in a study of regulatory T cells in long-lasting Graves disease. Noted time point: newly diagnosed GD, antithyroid drugs for less than 3 months. From RNA extracted from PBMCs, the TCR library was made. Arm-PCR of CDR3 regions and iRepertoire HTBI primers were the basis on which TCR beta libraries were built. TCRdb re-analysed the multiplex PCR reads in MiXCR, keeping a single row per CDR3 protein. Among around 230,000 distinct CDR3 sequences listed, around 16% were seen once. The starting material was peripheral blood mononuclear cells (PBMCs), obtained at new diagnosis, from a patient treated with antithyroid drugs. These receptors all come from a female donor with Graves disease.

This clonotype occurred a few times. The chain combines TRBV20-1 with TRBJ1-1; 11 bases are a match to TRBD1. Looked up from germline, CDR1 is DFQATT and CDR2 is SNEGSKA (reference sequence). The CDR3 length is 17 residues. With 3 bases clipped from V and 4 bases from J, the junction kept 13 bases outside the gene matches. CDR3 protein: CSARGGQGGLRSTEAFF. CDR3 DNA: TGCAGTGCTAGGGGGGGACAGGGGGGTCTCCGGAGCACTGAAGCTTTCTTT.

This clonotype was recorded many times. The gene calls are TRBV11-2 and TRBJ1-4, with TRBD1 identical over 11 bases. Germline trimming cut 4 bases from V and 10 bases from J; bases unmatched to any gene: 8. The CDR3 runs to 15 residues. Germline loops: CDR1 SGHAT, CDR2 FQNNGV. CDR3 residues: CASSSDGQGAGKLFF. The CDR3 DNA reads as TGTGCCAGCAGCTCGGACGGACAGGGGGCGGGAAAACTGTTTTTT.

This clonotype has more than one count but fewer than ten. The CDR3: CASSQDFGGPYEQYF. CDR3 coding DNA: TGCGCCAGCAGCCAAGATTTCGGGGGGCCCTACGAGCAGTACTTC. This sequence joins TRBV4-3 and TRBJ2-7; weak D call: TRBD2 (7 bases). Germline V CDR1 and CDR2: LGHNA, YSLEER. Trimming stripped 0 bases from V and 2 bases from J, with 11 bases between. The CDR3 has 15 amino acids.

This chain connects TRBV20-1 to TRBJ2-7, with 11 bases fitting TRBD2. The CDR3 loop spans 14 amino acids. The germline V gene encodes CDR1 DFQATT and CDR2 SNEGSKA (reference sequence). With V trimmed by 3 bases and J by 7 bases, 8 bases remained unmatched. CDR3: CSASLTSGASEQYF. CDR3 DNA sequence: TGCAGTGCTAGTTTGACTAGCGGGGCCTCAGAGCAGTACTTC.

This clonotype was counted many times. The chain joins TRBV6-1 to TRBJ2-2; D is uncertain. The CDR3 is made up of 15 amino acids. The V end was cut by 8 bases, the J end by 0 bases, with 13 bases between. Germline V CDR1 and CDR2: MNHNS, SASEGT. The CDR3 nucleotides are TGTGCCAGCGCCTGGCAGACCTCGAACACCGGGGAGCTGTTTTTT. The encoded protein is CASAWQTSNTGELFF.

This clonotype was picked up many times. CDR3 region: CASSPGLLGGYGYTF. CDR3 in DNA: TGTGCCAGCTCACCTGGACTCCTAGGGGGCTATGGCTACACCTTC. This chain links TRBV18 with TRBJ1-2; D is perhaps TRBD1 (6 bases). The CDR3 runs to 15 residues. Germline V gene data show CDR1 as KGHSH and CDR2 as LQKENI. V dropped 3 bases and J dropped 4 bases, with 15 bases sitting between them.

This clonotype was seen repeatedly, ten times or more. The chain links TRBV7-8 to TRBJ2-1; D is possibly TRBD2 (5 bases). Between the trimmed V and J ends, which lost 2 bases and 6 bases, there was a span of 17 bases. The germline V gene encodes CDR1 SGHVS and CDR2 FQNEAQ. This CDR3 contains 16 residues. CDR3 amino acids: CASSLTRLLRGNEQFF. Here the CDR3 DNA reads TGTGCCAGCAGCTTAACGCGGCTTCTCCGGGGCAATGAGCAGTTCTTC.

CDR3 sequence: CASSDWAYQETQYF. CDR3 DNA: TGTGCCAGCAGTGATTGGGCCTATCAAGAGACCCAGTACTTC. V and J are TRBV25-1 and TRBJ2-1; D is unresolved. The J call may be wrong; the DNA end is better matched by TRBJ2-5. The CDR3 has 14 amino acids. From germline, CDR1 is MGHDK and CDR2 SYGVNS.

The chain combines TRBV24-1 with TRBJ1-5; D is undetermined. CDR1 is KGHDR and CDR2 is SFDVKD in the germline V gene. V lost 0 bases, J lost 4 bases, and 9 bases lay in between. The CDR3 consists of 15 residues. The CDR3 nucleotides read TGTGCCACCAGTGATTTGCCTGGTGGGAATCAGCCCCAGCATTTT. Translated: CATSDLPGGNQPQHF.

This clonotype was observed at least ten times. This sequence joins TRBV30 and TRBJ1-5; D perhaps matches TRBD1 (6 bases). The germline V gene has CDR1 GTSNPN and CDR2 SVGIG (reference sequence). V shed 3 bases and J shed 10 bases, with 16 bases lying between them. CDR3 length equals 13 residues. In nucleotides, the CDR3 is TGTGCCTGGAGCCAGGGGTATCAGATACCCCAGCATTTT. Amino acid sequence: CAWSQGYQIPQHF.

This clonotype has at least ten counts. The V gene is TRBV12-3 or TRBV12-4, the J gene TRBJ1-1; no firm D call. The CDR3 sequence is 14 residues long. V lost 2 bases, J lost 3 bases, and 10 bases lay in between. The CDR3 DNA reads TGTGCCAGCAGTTTAAGGGCGCAGTACACTGAAGCTTTCTTT. Its protein product is CASSLRAQYTEAFF.

The chain combines TRBV20-1 with TRBJ2-1; 9 positions match TRBD2. V trimming: 1 base; J trimming: 9 bases; junction bases outside the gene matches: 10. The CDR3 is made up of 15 amino acids. CDR1 and CDR2 (germline): DFQATT, SNEGSKA (reference sequence). The CDR3, as DNA: TGCAGTGCTAGAGCGAGTAGCGGGAGTTCTGGTGAGCAGTTCTTC. Protein product: CSARASSGSSGEQFF.

A word on this clonotype: A read error may be the cause here, since a much bigger clone is one base away. The chain links TRBV30 to TRBJ2-2, with unresolved D. With 0 bases removed from V and 6 bases from J, the gap between germline ends came to 5 bases. The germline gives CDR1 GTSNPN, CDR2 SVGIG (reference sequence). This CDR3 comprises 12 residues. The CDR3 is CAWSVLPGELFF. The CDR3 region has the DNA TGTGCCTGGAGTGTACTCCCCGGGGAGCTGTTTTTT.

The table lists this clonotype with many counts. The gene calls are TRBV15 and TRBJ2-1; TRBD1 agrees at 8 bases. Trimming took 2 bases from V and 2 from J; bases not matched to a gene: 5. Looked up from germline, CDR1 is LNHNV and CDR2 is YYDKDF (reference sequence). The length of the CDR3 is 16 residues. The CDR3 reads CATSRLTGDPYNEQFF. DNA of the CDR3: TGTGCCACCAGCAGATTGACAGGGGACCCCTACAATGAGCAGTTCTTC.

This clonotype was recorded at least ten times. The chain couples TRBV18 to TRBJ1-5, with 7 nucleotides matching TRBD1. The germline V gene encodes CDR1 KGHSH and CDR2 LQKENI. The CDR3 contains 13 residues. The trim removed 3 bases at V and 5 bases at J, leaving 1 base unmatched. CDR3 loop: CASSPGTDQPQHF. For the CDR3, the DNA is TGTGCCAGCTCACCTGGGACAGATCAGCCCCAGCATTTT.

This clonotype was seen repeatedly, ten times or more. This chain links TRBV27 with TRBJ1-1; D gene unclear. V dropped 8 bases and J dropped 3 bases, with 16 bases sitting between them. Germline assignment: CDR1 MNHEY and CDR2 SMNVEV (reference sequence). The length of the CDR3 is 14 residues. This chain's CDR3 is CASSLGRGYTEAFF. The CDR3 bases are TGTGCCAGCTCTTTGGGCCGGGGATACACTGAAGCTTTCTTT.

This clonotype appeared many times. CDR3 bases: TGTGCCAGCAGAATAGCGGGGCTCTCCTACGAGCAGTACTTC. Protein sequence: CASRIAGLSYEQYF. The genes are TRBV12-3 or TRBV12-4 and TRBJ2-7, with 8 bases lining up with TRBD2. The J segment lost 0 bases and the V segment lost 6 bases, leaving 4 bases of the junction unmatched. There are 14 residues in the CDR3.

This clonotype was counted at least ten times. The chain links TRBV27 to TRBJ1-1; D not certain. V was trimmed by 6 bases and J by 2 bases, leaving 13 bases between them. CDR1 is MNHEY and CDR2 is SMNVEV in the germline V gene (reference sequence). This CDR3 contains 14 residues. CDR3 region: CASRDRRQNTEAFF. The CDR3 DNA sequence: TGTGCCAGCAGAGACCGCCGACAAAACACTGAAGCTTTCTTT.

As to this clonotype: A far larger clone lies a single base away; this is likely a read error. Since no conserved phenylalanine or tryptophan closes the CDR3, a read error is the likely cause. V and J are TRBV9 and TRBJ2-7, with D uncertain. Looked up from germline, CDR1 is SGDLS and CDR2 is YYNGEE. The CDR3 contains 13 residues. V dropped 4 bases and J dropped 4 bases, with 12 bases sitting between them. The CDR3 region has the DNA TGTGCCAGCAGCTTACTGACCAAGTACGAGCAGTACTTA. Translation gives CASSLLTKYEQYL.